These 19 T cell receptor beta chains originate from one sample sequenced in a study of shared clonotypes between healthy human individuals. Sequencing used immunoSEQ multiplex PCR; TCRdb keeps in-frame clones, though not all of them. The data show over a million clones, with approximately 80% seen just once and 0.55% to 0.7% held by the top ten. The sample taken for sequencing was memory CD4+ T cells from PBMCs. Subset noted: CD45RA-negative fraction. These receptor sequences come from a man aged 18 to 35 in good health. Some clones in this sample may be carry-over from other donors' samples.

The gene calls are TRBV30 and TRBJ2-5; 15 bases line up with TRBD2. Germline V gives CDR1 GTSNPN, CDR2 SVGIG (reference sequence). The CDR3 is made up of 16 amino acids. J was trimmed by 4 bases and V by 0 bases; bases with no gene match: 3. The DNA of the CDR3 is TGTGCCTGGAGTGTCGGACTAGCGGGAGGGCGAGAGACCCAGTACTTC. This codes for CAWSVGLAGGRETQYF.

This chain uses TRBV14 with TRBJ1-4; D call uncertain. The ends were cut back, 0 bases at V and 2 bases at J, with 7 bases in the middle. This CDR3 region has 15 residues. CDR1 is SGHDN and CDR2 is FVKESK in the germline V gene. The CDR3 DNA reads as TGTGCCAGCAGCCAAGATGCTAGCACTAATGAAAAACTGTTTTTT. As protein: CASSQDASTNEKLFF.

V and J are TRBV6-6 and TRBJ2-1, with TRBD1 matching 7 bases. This CDR3 has 13 residues. Trimming at V came to 4 bases and at J to 4 bases, leaving 1 base not matched to a gene. The germline V gene has CDR1 MNHNY and CDR2 SVGAGI (reference sequence). The CDR3 loop is CASSSQGYNEQFF. CDR3 nucleotide sequence: TGTGCCAGCAGTTCACAGGGGTACAATGAGCAGTTCTTC.

The chain recombines TRBV6-5 with TRBJ2-3, with D possibly TRBD2 on 6 matching bases. Germline V CDR1 and CDR2: MNHEY, SVGAGI. CDR3 length equals 15 residues. Trimming removed 0 bases at V and 1 base at J, with 8 bases between. CDR3 sequence reads: CASSYSTSRTDTQYF. CDR3 coding DNA: TGTGCCAGCAGTTACTCCACTAGCCGCACAGATACGCAGTATTTT.

This clone has just one count. V usage is TRBV28 and J usage is TRBJ1-2, with 9 bases identical to TRBD1. Germline trimming cut 7 bases from V and 8 bases from J; bases unmatched to any gene: 11. CDR3 length equals 14 residues. Germline V CDR1 and CDR2: MDHEN, SYDVKM. The CDR3 here is CASIPGDRAGGYTF. In DNA form, the CDR3 reads TGTGCCAGCATCCCTGGGGACAGGGCCGGGGGCTACACCTTC.

V is TRBV5-6 and J is TRBJ1-5; D is unresolved. Germline CDR1 reads SGHDT; CDR2 reads YYEEEE. The germline V and J ends were trimmed by 3 bases and 5 bases, with 6 bases remaining between them. This CDR3 has 12 residues. The CDR3 here is CASSSVDQPQHF. The CDR3 DNA reads as TGTGCCAGCAGCTCCGTCGATCAGCCCCAGCATTTT.

The chain employs TRBV19 and TRBJ2-7, with 9 nucleotides matching TRBD2. V was clipped by 6 bases and J by 3 bases; unmatched bases: 12. This CDR3 is built from 16 residues. Germline assignment: CDR1 LNHDA and CDR2 SQIVND (reference sequence). The CDR3 DNA is TGTGCCAGTAGCCCGTCGGCGGGACTAGCCGTCTACGAGCAGTACTTC. Translating gives CASSPSAGLAVYEQYF.

The chain recombines TRBV14 with TRBJ2-2; TRBD1 agrees at 7 bases. Germline loops: CDR1 SGHDN, CDR2 FVKESK. V dropped 5 bases and J dropped 1; count of bases not matched to a gene: 10. This CDR3 has 17 amino acids. CDR3 nucleotide sequence: TGTGCCAGCAGCGCATTCCCGGGACAGATGAACACCGGGGAGCTGTTTTTT. It yields the protein CASSAFPGQMNTGELFF.

This clone was detected only a few times. The chain links TRBV5-6 to TRBJ2-1, with D perhaps TRBD1 (6 bases). CDR1 and CDR2 from the germline V gene are SGHDT and YYEEEE. CDR3 size: 14 residues. V shed 5 bases and J shed 6 bases, with 15 bases lying between them. CDR3: CASRRQTGTNEQFF. CDR3 coding DNA: TGTGCCAGCAGGCGTCAAACAGGGACCAATGAGCAGTTCTTC.

CDR3 sequence (DNA): TGTGCCAGCTCACCATACACAGGGGGCGCAGGAGAAAAACTGTTTTTT. Translated, it gives CASSPYTGGAGEKLFF. This chain links TRBV18 with TRBJ1-4, with 9 bases that match TRBD1. Per the germline V gene, CDR1 is KGHSH and CDR2 is LQKENI. With 2 bases clipped from V and 8 bases from J, the junction kept 9 bases outside the gene matches. This CDR3 spans 16 amino acids.

The V and J genes are TRBV18 and TRBJ2-1, with a tentative D call TRBD2 (5 bases). Between the trimmed V and J ends, which lost 3 bases and 1 base, there was a span of 7 bases. This CDR3 region has 14 residues. CDR1 is KGHSH and CDR2 is LQKENI in the germline V gene. The CDR3, as DNA: TGTGCCAGCTCACCCGAGGGTTCCTACAATGAGCAGTTCTTC. Amino acids: CASSPEGSYNEQFF.

As for this clone: Additional DNA sequences in this sample encode the identical CDR3. The CDR3 nucleotides are TGCGCCAGCAGCCCCGGACAGGGCGCCGGAAACACCATATATTTT. Translation gives CASSPGQGAGNTIYF. V and J are TRBV5-1 and TRBJ1-3, with TRBD1 identical over 8 bases. Germline loops: CDR1 SGHRS, CDR2 YFSETQ. J gave up 4 bases and V 4 bases, and 7 bases lay outside the gene matches. This CDR3 is built from 15 residues.

There are a few counts of this clone. The genes are TRBV28 and TRBJ1-2; no reliable D call. The V gene's germline CDR1 is MDHEN and CDR2 SYDVKM. There are 14 residues in the CDR3. Trimming removed 6 bases at V and 4 bases at J, with 15 bases between. CDR3: CASSSFHQSYGYTF. In nucleotides, the CDR3 is TGTGCCAGCAGCTCCTTCCACCAGTCCTATGGCTACACCTTC.

The chain uses TRBV28 and TRBJ1-5; a possible D gene is TRBD1 (5 bases). V gave up 6 bases and J gave up 2 bases, with 14 bases separating them. Germline lookup yields CDR1 MDHEN and CDR2 SYDVKM. The length of the CDR3 is 15 residues. The CDR3 sequence: CASSKRIQGNQPQHF. The CDR3 DNA reads as TGTGCCAGCAGCAAAAGAATACAGGGCAATCAGCCCCAGCATTTT. Drawing the rest from reference TRBV28 and TRBJ1-5, the complete variable domain is DVKVTQSSRYLVKRTGEKVFLECVQDMDHENMFWYRQDPGLGLRLIYFSYDVKMKEKGDIPEGYSVSREKKERFSLILESASTNQTSMYLCASSKRIQGNQPQHFGDGTRLSIL.

This clone was recorded once. The chain links TRBV5-1 to TRBJ1-1; possibly TRBD1 for D (6 bases). CDR1 and CDR2 (germline): SGHRS, YFSETQ. The CDR3 covers 14 residues. The ends were cut back, 7 bases at V and 3 bases at J, with 16 bases in the middle. In DNA form, the CDR3 reads TGCGCCAGCCATACGGGGCAGGGGCACACTGAAGCTTTCTTT. Its protein product is CASHTGQGHTEAFF.

The rearrangement uses TRBV29-1 and TRBJ1-2, with D hard to call. Germline loops: CDR1 SQVTM, CDR2 ANQGSEA. CDR3 length: 12 amino acids. V lost 2 bases, J lost 1 base, and 5 bases lay in between. The CDR3 nucleotides are TGCAGCGTTGAACACAGTAACTATGGCTACACCTTC. This translates into CSVEHSNYGYTF. The complete variable domain, with remaining parts taken from reference TRBV29-1 and TRBJ1-2, reads SAVISQKPSRDICQRGTSLTIQCQVDSQVTMMFWYRQQPGQSLTLIATANQGSEATYESGFVIDKFPISRPNLTFSTLTVSNMSPEDSSIYLCSVEHSNYGYTFGSGTRLTVV.

This chain joins TRBV4-3 and TRBJ2-1; D not resolved. V was clipped by 3 bases and J by 2 bases, with 17 bases between them. CDR1 LGHNA and CDR2 YSLEER come from the germline V gene. CDR3 size: 17 residues. CDR3 sequence: CASSQGGLLDPYNEQFF. CDR3 bases: TGCGCCAGCAGCCAGGGTGGCCTATTAGATCCCTACAATGAGCAGTTCTTC.

The chain is built from TRBV5-4 and TRBJ1-2, with D unclear. The V end was cut by 4 bases, the J end by 4 bases, with 17 bases between. Germline lookup yields CDR1 SGHNT and CDR2 YYREEE (reference sequence). The CDR3 sequence is 15 residues long. Here the CDR3 reads CASSPRPSQPYGYTF. The CDR3 DNA is TGTGCCAGCAGCCCCCGCCCTTCACAGCCCTATGGCTACACCTTC.

V is TRBV10-3 and J is TRBJ2-7, with a possible D match to TRBD2 (6 bases). CDR1 is ENHRY and CDR2 is SYGVKD in the germline V gene. CDR3 length equals 14 residues. The ends were cut back, 9 bases at V and 1 base at J, with 16 bases in the middle. The DNA for the CDR3 is TGTGCCATATCGGGGGTTGGGTCATCCTACGAGCAGTACTTC. Its translation: CAISGVGSSYEQYF.